This TCR beta chain was profiled in a study of human T cells and chemical hapten exposure. Unfractionated whole blood yielded total RNA. Germline CDR1 is MNHGY and CDR2 is SAAAGT. The CDR3 covers 11 residues. This clonotype has more than one count but fewer than ten. One junction end disagrees with the germline gene, perhaps due to a read error. TCRdb re-called the 5' RACE reads with MiXCR, one entry per CDR3 protein. The data contain under 150,000 distinct CDR3 sequences, 19% of them singletons. The clonotype was recovered from a human donor in good health. This sequence joins TRBV6-8 and TRBJ2-7; TRBD2 agrees at 10 bases. Here the CDR3 reads CKAGGPYEQYF. The CDR3, as DNA: TGCAAAGCGGGAGGGCCCTACGAGCAGTACTTC.